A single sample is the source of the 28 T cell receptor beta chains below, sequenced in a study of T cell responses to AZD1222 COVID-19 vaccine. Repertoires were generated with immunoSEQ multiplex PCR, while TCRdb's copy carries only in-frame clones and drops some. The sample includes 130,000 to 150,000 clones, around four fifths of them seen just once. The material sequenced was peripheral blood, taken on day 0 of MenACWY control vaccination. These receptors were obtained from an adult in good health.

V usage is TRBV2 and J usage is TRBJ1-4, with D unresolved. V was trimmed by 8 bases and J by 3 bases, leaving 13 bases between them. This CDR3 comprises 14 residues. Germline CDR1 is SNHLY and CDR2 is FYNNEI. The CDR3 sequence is CASGDRLANEKLFF. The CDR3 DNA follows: TGTGCCAGCGGGGATAGGCTGGCTAATGAAAAACTGTTTTTT.

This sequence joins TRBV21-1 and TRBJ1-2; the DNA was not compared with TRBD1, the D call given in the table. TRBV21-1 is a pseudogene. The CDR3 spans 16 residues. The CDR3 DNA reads TGTGCCAGCAGCAACCGCCCGGGACAGGGCGGCTATGGCTACACCTTC. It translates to CASSNRPGQGGYGYTF.

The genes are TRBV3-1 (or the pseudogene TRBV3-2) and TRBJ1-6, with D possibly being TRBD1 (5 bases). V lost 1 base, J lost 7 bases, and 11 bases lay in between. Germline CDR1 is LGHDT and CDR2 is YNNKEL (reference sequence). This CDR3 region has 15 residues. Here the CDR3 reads CASSQGIRQNSPLHF. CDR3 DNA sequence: TGTGCCAGCAGCCAAGGGATTAGACAGAATTCACCCCTCCACTTT.

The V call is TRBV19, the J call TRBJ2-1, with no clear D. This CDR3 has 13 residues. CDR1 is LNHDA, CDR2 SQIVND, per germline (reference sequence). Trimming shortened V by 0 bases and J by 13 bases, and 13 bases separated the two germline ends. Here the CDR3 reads CASSIDRSPFQFF. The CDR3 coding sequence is TGTGCCAGTAGTATAGATCGGTCCCCTTTCCAGTTCTTC.

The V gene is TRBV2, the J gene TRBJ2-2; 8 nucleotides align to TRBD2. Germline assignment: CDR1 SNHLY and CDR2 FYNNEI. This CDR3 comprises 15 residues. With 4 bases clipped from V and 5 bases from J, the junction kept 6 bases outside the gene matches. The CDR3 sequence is CASSGSGGGTGELFF. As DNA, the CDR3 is TGTGCCAGCAGTGGGAGCGGGGGAGGAACCGGGGAGCTGTTTTTT.

The CDR3 DNA reads TGTGCCAGCTCACCACGAGACTCCGCGGCCACCTTC. Translating gives CASSPRDSAATF. The chain has TRBV18 and TRBJ1-2; D ambiguous. Germline lookup yields CDR1 KGHSH and CDR2 LQKENI. V lost 1 base, J lost 13 bases, and 13 bases lay in between. The CDR3 sequence is 12 residues long.

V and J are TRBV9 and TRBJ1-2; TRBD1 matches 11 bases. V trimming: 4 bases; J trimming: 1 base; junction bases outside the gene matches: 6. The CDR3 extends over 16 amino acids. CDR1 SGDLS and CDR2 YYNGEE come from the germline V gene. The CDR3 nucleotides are TGTGCCAGCAGCCCCCGGACAGGGGGCTTTAACTATGGCTACACCTTC. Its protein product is CASSPRTGGFNYGYTF.

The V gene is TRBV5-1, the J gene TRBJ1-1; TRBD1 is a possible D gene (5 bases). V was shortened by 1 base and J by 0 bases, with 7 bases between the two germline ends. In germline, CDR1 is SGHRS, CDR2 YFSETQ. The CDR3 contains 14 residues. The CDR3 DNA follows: TGCGCCAGCAGCTTGTCAGGGATGAACACTGAAGCTTTCTTT. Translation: CASSLSGMNTEAFF.

CDR3 sequence reads: CAISESTRKNTEAFF. The CDR3 nucleotides are TGTGCCATCAGTGAGTCGACCCGGAAAAACACTGAAGCTTTCTTT. V gene TRBV10-3 combines with J gene TRBJ1-1; D call uncertain. Germline CDR1 ENHRY, CDR2 SYGVKD. There are 15 residues in the CDR3. The V gene lost 0 bases and the J gene lost 2 bases, with 10 bases spanning the gap.

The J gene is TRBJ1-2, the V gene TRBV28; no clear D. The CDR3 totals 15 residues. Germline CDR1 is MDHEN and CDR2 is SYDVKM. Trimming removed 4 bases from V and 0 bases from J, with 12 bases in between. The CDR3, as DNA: TGTGCCAGCAGTTCCTCCGGGGATTCTAACTATGGCTACACCTTC. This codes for CASSSSGDSNYGYTF.

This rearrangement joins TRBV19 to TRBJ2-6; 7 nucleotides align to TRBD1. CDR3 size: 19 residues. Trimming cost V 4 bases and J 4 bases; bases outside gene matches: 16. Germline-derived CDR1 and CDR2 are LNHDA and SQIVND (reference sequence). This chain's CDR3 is CASSTFRQGALGGANVLTF. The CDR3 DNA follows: TGTGCCAGTAGTACCTTCCGACAGGGAGCCCTGGGGGGGGCCAACGTCCTGACTTTC.

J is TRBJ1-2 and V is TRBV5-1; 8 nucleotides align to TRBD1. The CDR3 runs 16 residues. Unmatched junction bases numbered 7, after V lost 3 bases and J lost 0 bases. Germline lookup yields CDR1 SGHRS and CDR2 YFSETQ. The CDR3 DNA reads TGCGCCAGCAGCTCGGGACAGGCCGTAGCTAACTATGGCTACACCTTC. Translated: CASSSGQAVANYGYTF.

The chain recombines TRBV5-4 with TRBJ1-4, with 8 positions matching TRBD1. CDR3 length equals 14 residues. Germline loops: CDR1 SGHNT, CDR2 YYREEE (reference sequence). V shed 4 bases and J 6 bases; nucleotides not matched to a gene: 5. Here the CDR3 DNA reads TGTGCCAGCAGCCCGAGGACAGGGCATGAAAAACTGTTTTTT. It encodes CASSPRTGHEKLFF.

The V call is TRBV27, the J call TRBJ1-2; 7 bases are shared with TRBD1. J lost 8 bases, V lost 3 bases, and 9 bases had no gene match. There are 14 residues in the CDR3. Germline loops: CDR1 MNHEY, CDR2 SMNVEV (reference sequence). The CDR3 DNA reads TGTGCCAGCAGTTTCTCAGGGGGTTTCCTGGGCTACACCTTC. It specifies CASSFSGGFLGYTF.

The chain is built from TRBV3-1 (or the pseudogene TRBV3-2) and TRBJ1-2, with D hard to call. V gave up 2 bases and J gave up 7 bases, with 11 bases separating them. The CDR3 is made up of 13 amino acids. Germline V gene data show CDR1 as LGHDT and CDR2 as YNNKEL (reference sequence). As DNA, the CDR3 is TGTGCCAGCAGCCAAAGGACCCTGGCTGGCTACACCTTC. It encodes CASSQRTLAGYTF.

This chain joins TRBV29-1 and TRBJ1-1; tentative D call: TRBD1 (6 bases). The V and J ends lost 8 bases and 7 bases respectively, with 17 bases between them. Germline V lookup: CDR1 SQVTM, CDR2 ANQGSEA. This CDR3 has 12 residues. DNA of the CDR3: TGCAGCACCAAGGGGACACAGGGTGAAGCTTTCTTT. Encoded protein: CSTKGTQGEAFF.

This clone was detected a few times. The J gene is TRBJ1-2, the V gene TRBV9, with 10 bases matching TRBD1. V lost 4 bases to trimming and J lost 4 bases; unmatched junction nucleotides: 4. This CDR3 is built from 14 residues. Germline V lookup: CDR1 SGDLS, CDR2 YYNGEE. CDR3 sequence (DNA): TGTGCCAGCAGCACCGGGACAGGGGTCTATGGCTACACCTTC. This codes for CASSTGTGVYGYTF.

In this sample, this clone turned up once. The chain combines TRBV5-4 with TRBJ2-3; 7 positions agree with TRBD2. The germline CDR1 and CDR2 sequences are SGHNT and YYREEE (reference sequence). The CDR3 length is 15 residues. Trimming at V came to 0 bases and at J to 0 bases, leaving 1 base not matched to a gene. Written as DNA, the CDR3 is TGTGCCAGCAGCTTGGTGGGGGGGAGCACAGATACGCAGTATTTT. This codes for CASSLVGGSTDTQYF. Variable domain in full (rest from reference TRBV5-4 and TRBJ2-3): ETGVTQSPTHLIKTRGQQVTLRCSSQSGHNTVSWYQQALGQGPQFIFQYYREEENGRGNFPPRFSGLQFPNYSSELNVNALELDDSALYLCASSLVGGSTDTQYFGPGTRLTVL.

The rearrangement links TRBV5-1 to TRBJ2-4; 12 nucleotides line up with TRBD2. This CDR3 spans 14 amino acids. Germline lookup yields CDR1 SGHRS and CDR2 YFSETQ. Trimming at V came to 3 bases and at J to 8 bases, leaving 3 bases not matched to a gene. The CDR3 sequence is CASSSTSGGDIQYF. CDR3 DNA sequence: TGCGCCAGCAGCTCGACTAGCGGGGGTGACATTCAGTACTTC.

In nucleotides, the CDR3 is TGCGCCAGCAGCCAGGCACAGGGGGCATCTGGAAACACCATATATTTT. It specifies CASSQAQGASGNTIYF. This chain connects TRBV4-1 to TRBJ1-3, with TRBD1 identical over 9 bases. The V segment lost 3 bases and the J segment 1 base; nucleotides outside the gene matches: 4. This CDR3 has 16 amino acids. CDR1 is MGHRA, CDR2 YSYEKL, per germline.

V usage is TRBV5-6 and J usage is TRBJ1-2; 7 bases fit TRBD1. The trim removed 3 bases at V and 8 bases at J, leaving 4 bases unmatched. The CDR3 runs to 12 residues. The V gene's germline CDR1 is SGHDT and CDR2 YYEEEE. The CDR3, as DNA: TGTGCCAGCAGCTGGCAGGGGGGCGGCTACACCTTC. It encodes CASSWQGGGYTF.

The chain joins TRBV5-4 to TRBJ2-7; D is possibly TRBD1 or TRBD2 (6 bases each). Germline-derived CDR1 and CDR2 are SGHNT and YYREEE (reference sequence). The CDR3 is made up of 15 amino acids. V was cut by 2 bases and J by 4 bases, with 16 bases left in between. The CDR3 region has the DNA TGTGCCAGCAGCTTTGCGACAAGGGGGGATTACGAGCAGTACTTC. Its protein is CASSFATRGDYEQYF.

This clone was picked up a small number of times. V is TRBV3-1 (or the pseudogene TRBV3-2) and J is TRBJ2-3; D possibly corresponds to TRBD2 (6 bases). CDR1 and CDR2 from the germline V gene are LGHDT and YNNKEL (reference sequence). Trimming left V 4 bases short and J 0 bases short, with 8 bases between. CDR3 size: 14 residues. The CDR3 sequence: CASSRGGSTDTQYF. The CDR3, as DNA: TGTGCCAGCAGCCGTGGGGGGAGCACAGATACGCAGTATTTT.

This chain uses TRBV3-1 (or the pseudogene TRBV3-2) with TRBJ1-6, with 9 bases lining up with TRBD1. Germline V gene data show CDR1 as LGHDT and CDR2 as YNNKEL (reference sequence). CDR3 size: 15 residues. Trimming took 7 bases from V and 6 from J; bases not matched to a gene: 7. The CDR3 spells CASTHRDRANSPLHF. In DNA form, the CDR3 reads TGTGCCAGCACTCACCGGGACAGGGCTAATTCACCCCTCCACTTT.

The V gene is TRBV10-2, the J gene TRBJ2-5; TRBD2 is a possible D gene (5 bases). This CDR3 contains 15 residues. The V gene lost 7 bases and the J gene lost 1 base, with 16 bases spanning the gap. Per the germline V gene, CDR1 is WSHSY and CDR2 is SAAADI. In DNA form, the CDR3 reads TGCGCCAGCACGGCTAGCAATGGGTTCCAAGAGACCCAGTACTTC. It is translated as CASTASNGFQETQYF.

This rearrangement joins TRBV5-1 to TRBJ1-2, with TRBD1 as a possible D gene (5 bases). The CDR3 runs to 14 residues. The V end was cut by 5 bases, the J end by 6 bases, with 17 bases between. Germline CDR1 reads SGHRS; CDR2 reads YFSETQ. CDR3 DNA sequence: TGCGCCAGCAGTTTTGGGGCCGGGGCGGATGGCTACACCTTC. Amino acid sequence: CASSFGAGADGYTF.

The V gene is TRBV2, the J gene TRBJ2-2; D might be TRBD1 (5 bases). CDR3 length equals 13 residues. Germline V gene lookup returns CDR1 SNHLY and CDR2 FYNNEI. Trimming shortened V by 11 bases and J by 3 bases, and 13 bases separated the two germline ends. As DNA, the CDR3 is TGTGCCGGACATCCTCGGGACACCGGGGAGCTGTTTTTT. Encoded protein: CAGHPRDTGELFF.

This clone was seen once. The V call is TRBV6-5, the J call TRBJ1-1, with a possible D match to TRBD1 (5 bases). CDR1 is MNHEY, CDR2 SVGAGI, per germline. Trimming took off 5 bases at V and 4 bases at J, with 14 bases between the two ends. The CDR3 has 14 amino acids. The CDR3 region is CASSLVGGGTEAFF. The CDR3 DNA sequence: TGTGCCAGCAGTCTCGTGGGGGGTGGCACTGAAGCTTTCTTT.